This T cell receptor beta chain was observed in a study of T cell responses to AZD1222 COVID-19 vaccine. CDR1 and CDR2 from the germline V gene are MDHEN and SYDVKM. Deletions cut 3 bases from V and 2 bases from J, with 11 bases between. The length of the CDR3 is 15 residues. The study, taken as a whole, reports: Most donors were white British, females outnumbered males, and clonal diversity was possibly underestimated. The study found vaccine-associated CD4 TCRs spanning spike, dominant at 160-218 and 743-854. Epitopes outside B.1.351 and B.1.1.7 mutated regions reportedly drew nearly half of spike TCRs.

This table comes from immunoSEQ multiplex PCR, and its TCRdb copy is limited to in-frame clones, with some not included. The table shows roughly 120,000 clones, with 92% occurring only once. A word on this clone: What it binds is unknown.

The chain couples TRBV28 to TRBJ1-3; D is unclear. This sequence originates from an adult who received the AZD1222 COVID-19 vaccine. The material was peripheral blood, obtained 28 days after the second AZD1222 dose. In DNA form, the CDR3 reads TGTGCCAGCAGTTTTCGGTTTCGTCCTGGAAACACCATATATTTT. Its protein product is CASSFRFRPGNTIYF.